These 5 T cell receptor beta chains were all obtained from the same sample, sequenced in a study of cytomegalovirus exposure and HLA in healthy donors. The study ran its PCR with 60 Vbeta and 13 Jbeta primers. Repertoires were generated with immunoSEQ multiplex PCR, while TCRdb's copy carries only in-frame clones and drops some. This table has some 140,000 clones, 79% appearing once. The sequencing input was PBMCs. The receptor source for this set is a female donor in good health and CMV-seronegative.

The CDR3, as DNA: TGTGCCAGCAGCTTAGATTGGGCCGAAGCTTTCTTT. It yields the protein CASSLDWAEAFF. The rearrangement joins TRBV7-2 to TRBJ1-1; D gene ambiguous. The CDR3 length is 12 residues. Trimming cost V 1 base and J 8 bases, with 8 bases left between them. Germline V gene sequence: CDR1 SGHTA, CDR2 FQGNSA.

This chain joins TRBV10-3 and TRBJ1-5, with D possibly TRBD1 on 5 matching bases. V gave up 6 bases and J gave up 5 bases, with 14 bases separating them. Germline V gene sequence: CDR1 ENHRY, CDR2 SYGVKD. This CDR3 contains 14 residues. Here the CDR3 reads CAISPAGKDQPQHF. In nucleotides, the CDR3 is TGTGCCATCAGCCCCGCAGGGAAGGATCAGCCCCAGCATTTT.

J is TRBJ2-7 and V is TRBV7-9; D remains ambiguous. Germline V gene data show CDR1 as SEHNR and CDR2 as FQNEAQ (reference sequence). This CDR3 has 13 residues. V was trimmed by 3 bases and J by 2 bases, leaving 8 bases between them. DNA of the CDR3: TGTGCCAGCAGCTTGGGCAGAGCCTACGAGCAGTACTTC. This translates into CASSLGRAYEQYF.

This clone showed up just a few times. The V gene is TRBV6-5, the J gene TRBJ1-2; D is undetermined. CDR1 and CDR2 (germline): MNHEY, SVGAGI. This CDR3 has 13 residues. Trimming removed 0 bases from V and 4 bases from J, with 6 bases in between. CDR3 nucleotide sequence: TGTGCCAGCAGTTACTCCTTGTCCTATGGCTACACCTTC. Amino acids: CASSYSLSYGYTF.

This clone was found a few times. The chain has TRBV7-2 and TRBJ1-3; perhaps TRBD1 as D (5 bases). The germline gives CDR1 SGHTA, CDR2 FQGNSA. The CDR3 sequence is 16 residues long. V was trimmed by 1 base and J by 0 bases, leaving 10 bases between them. The CDR3 sequence: CASSLVGGNSGNTIYF. CDR3 DNA: TGTGCCAGCAGCTTAGTGGGGGGGAACTCTGGAAACACCATATATTTT.